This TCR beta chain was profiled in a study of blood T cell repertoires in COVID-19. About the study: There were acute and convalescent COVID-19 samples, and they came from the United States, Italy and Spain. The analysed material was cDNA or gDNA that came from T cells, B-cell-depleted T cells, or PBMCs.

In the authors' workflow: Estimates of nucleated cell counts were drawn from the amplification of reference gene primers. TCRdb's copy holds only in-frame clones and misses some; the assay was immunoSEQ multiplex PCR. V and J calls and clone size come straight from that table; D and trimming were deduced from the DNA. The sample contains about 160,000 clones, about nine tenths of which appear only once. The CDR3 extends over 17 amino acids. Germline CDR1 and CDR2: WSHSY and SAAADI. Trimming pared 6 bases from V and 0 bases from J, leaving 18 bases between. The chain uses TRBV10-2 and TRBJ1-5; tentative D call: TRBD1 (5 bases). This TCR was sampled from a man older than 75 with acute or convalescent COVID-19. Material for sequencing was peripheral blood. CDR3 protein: CASSKQETGFSNQPQHF. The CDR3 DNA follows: TGCGCCAGCAGCAAACAGGAGACTGGCTTTAGCAATCAGCCCCAGCATTTT.